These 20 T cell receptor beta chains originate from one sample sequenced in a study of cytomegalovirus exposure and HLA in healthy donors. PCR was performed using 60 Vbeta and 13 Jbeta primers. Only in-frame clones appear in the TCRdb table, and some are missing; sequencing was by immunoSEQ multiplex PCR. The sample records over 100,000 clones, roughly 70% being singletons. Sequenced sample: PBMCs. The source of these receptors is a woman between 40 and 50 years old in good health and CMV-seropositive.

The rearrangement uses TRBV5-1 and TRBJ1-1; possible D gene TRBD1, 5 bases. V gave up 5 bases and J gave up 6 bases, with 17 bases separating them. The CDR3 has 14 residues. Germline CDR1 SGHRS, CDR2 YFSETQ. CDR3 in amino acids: CASRATGGSPEAFF. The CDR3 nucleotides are TGCGCCAGCAGGGCGACGGGGGGATCACCTGAAGCTTTCTTT.

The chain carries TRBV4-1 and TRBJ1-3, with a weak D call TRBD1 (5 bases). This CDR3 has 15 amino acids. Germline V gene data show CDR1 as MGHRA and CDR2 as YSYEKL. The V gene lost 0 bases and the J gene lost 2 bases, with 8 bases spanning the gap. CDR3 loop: CASSQEGVAGNTIYF. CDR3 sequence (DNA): TGCGCCAGCAGCCAAGAAGGGGTGGCTGGAAACACCATATATTTT.

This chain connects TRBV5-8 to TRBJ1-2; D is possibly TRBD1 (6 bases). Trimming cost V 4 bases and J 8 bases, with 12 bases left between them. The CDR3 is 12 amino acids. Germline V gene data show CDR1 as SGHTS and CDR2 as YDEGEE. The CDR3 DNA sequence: TGTGCCAGCAGCGTTCAGGGGTGGGGCTACACCTTC. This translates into CASSVQGWGYTF.

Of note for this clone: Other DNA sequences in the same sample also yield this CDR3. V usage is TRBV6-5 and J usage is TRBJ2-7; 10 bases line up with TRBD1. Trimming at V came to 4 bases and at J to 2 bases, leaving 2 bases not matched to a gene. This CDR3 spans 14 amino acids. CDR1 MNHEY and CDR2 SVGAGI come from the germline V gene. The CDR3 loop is CASSWGQGPYEQYF. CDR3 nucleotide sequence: TGTGCCAGCAGTTGGGGACAGGGGCCCTACGAGCAGTACTTC.

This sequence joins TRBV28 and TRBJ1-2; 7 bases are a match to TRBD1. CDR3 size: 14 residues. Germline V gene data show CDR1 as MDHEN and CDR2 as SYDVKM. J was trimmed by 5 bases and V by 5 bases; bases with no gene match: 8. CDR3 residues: CASSVQGISYGYTF. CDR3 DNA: TGTGCCAGCAGTGTACAGGGGATTAGTTATGGCTACACCTTC.

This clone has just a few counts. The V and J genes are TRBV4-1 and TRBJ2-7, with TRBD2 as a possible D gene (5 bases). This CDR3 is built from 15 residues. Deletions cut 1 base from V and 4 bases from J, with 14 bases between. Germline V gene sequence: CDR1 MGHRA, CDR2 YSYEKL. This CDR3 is CASSQGTRAGYEQYF. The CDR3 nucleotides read TGCGCCAGCAGCCAAGGGACGAGGGCGGGTTACGAGCAGTACTTC.

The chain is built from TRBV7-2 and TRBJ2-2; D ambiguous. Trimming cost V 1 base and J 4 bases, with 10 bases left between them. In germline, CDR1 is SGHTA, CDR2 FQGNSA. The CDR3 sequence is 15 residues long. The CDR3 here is CASSLGQPGTGELFF. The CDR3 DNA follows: TGTGCCAGCAGCTTAGGGCAGCCGGGCACCGGGGAGCTGTTTTTT.

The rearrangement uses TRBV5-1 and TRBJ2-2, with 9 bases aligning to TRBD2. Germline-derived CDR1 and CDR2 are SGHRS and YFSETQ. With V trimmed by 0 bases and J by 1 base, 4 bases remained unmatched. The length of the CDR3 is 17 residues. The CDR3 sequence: CASSLGASGVNTGELFF. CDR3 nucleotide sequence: TGCGCCAGCAGCTTGGGGGCTAGCGGGGTGAACACCGGGGAGCTGTTTTTT. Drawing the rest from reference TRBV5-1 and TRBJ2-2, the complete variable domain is KAGVTQTPRYLIKTRGQQVTLSCSPISGHRSVSWYQQTPGQGLQFLFEYFSETQRNKGNFPGRFSGRQFSNSRSEMNVSTLELGDSALYLCASSLGASGVNTGELFFGEGSRLTVL.

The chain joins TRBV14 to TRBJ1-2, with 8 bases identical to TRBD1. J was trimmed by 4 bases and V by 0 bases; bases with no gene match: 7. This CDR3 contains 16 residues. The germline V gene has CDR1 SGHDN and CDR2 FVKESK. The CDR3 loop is CASSQDVRQGAYGYTF. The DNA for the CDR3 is TGTGCCAGCAGCCAAGATGTTCGCCAGGGGGCCTATGGCTACACCTTC.

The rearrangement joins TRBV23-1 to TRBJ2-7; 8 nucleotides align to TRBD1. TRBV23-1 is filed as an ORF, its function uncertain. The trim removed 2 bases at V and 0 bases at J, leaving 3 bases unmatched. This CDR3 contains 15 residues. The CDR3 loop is CASSQRDRHSYEQYF. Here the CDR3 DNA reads TGCGCCAGCAGTCAACGGGACAGGCACTCCTACGAGCAGTACTTC.

The CDR3 loop is CASSARGGYEQYF. Here the CDR3 DNA reads TGTGCCAGCAGCGCGAGAGGCGGGTACGAGCAGTACTTC. J is TRBJ2-7 and V is TRBV9; a possible D gene is TRBD2 (5 bases). The CDR3 loop spans 13 amino acids. The V gene's germline CDR1 is SGDLS and CDR2 YYNGEE. V shed 3 bases and J shed 4 bases, with 11 bases lying between them.

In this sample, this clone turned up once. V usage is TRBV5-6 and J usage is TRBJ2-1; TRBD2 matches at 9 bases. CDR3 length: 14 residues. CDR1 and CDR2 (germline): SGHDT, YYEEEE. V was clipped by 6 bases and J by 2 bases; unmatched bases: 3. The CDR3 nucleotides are TGTGCCAGCAAAGGCGGGGGGGCCTACAATGAGCAGTTCTTC. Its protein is CASKGGGAYNEQFF.

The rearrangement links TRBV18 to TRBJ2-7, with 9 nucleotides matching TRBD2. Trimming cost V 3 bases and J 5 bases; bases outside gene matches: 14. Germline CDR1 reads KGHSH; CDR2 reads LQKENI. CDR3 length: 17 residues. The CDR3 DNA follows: TGTGCCAGCTCACCCCCAAGAGCGGGGGGTACCCGCGACGAGCAGTACTTC. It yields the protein CASSPPRAGGTRDEQYF. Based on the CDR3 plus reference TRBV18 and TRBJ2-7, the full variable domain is NAGVMQNPRHLVRRRGQEARLRCSPMKGHSHVYWYRQLPEEGLKFMVYLQKENIIDESGMPKERFSAEFPKEGPSILRIQQVVRGDSAAYFCASSPPRAGGTRDEQYFGPGTRLTVT.

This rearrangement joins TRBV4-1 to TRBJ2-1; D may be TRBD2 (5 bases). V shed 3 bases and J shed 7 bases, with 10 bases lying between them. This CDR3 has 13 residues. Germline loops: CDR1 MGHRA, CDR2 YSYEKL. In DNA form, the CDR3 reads TGCGCCAGCAGCCAGTGGGGAGCGAATGAGCAGTTCTTC. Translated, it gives CASSQWGANEQFF.

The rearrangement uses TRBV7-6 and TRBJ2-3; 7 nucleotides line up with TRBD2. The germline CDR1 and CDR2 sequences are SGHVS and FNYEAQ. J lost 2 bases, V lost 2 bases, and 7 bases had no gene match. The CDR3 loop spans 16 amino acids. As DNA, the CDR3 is TGTGCCAGCAGCTTATTGGCCCGACTAGCCACAGATACGCAGTATTTT. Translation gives CASSLLARLATDTQYF.

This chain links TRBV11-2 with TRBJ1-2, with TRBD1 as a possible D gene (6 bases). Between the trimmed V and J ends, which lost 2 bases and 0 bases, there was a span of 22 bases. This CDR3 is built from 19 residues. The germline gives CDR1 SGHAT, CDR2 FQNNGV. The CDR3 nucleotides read TGTGCCAGCAGCTTACCTCCGAGTCTGGGGGCGCCTACTAACTATGGCTACACCTTC. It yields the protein CASSLPPSLGAPTNYGYTF.

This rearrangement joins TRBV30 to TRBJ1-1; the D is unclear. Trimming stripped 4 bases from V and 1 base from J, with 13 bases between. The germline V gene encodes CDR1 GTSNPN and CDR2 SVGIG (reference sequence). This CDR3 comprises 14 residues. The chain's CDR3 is CAWTSTESNTEAFF. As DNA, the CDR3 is TGTGCCTGGACCTCTACAGAGTCGAACACTGAAGCTTTCTTT.

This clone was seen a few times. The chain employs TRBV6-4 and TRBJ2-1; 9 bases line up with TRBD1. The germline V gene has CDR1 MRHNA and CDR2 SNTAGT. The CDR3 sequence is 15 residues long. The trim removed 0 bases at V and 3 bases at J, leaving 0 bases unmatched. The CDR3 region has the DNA TGTGCCAGCAGTGACTCGACAGGGGGCTACAATGAGCAGTTCTTC. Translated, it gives CASSDSTGGYNEQFF.

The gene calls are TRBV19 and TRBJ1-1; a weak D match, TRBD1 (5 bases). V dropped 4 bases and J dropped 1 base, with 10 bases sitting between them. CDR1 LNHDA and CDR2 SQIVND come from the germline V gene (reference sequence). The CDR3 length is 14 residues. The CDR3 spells CASSRRGRNTEAFF. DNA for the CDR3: TGTGCCAGTAGTAGGCGGGGGAGGAACACTGAAGCTTTCTTT.

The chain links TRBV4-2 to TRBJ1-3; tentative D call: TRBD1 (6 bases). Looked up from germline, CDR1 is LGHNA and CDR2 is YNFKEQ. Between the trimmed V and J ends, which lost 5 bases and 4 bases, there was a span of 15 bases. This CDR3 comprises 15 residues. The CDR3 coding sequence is TGTGCCAGCAGCACCACCGGACAGCCAGGAAACACCATATATTTT. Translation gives CASSTTGQPGNTIYF.